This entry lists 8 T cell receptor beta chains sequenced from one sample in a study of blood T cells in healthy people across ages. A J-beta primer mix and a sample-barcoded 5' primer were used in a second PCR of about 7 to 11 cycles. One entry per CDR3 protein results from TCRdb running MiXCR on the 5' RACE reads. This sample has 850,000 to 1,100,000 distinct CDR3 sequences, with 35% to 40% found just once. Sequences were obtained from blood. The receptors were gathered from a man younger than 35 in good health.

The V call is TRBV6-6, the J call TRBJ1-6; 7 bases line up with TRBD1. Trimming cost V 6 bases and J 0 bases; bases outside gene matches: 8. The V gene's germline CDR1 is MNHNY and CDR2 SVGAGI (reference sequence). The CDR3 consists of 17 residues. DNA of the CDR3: TGTGCCAGCAGCCTGACAGGGATGAGCTCCTATAATTCACCCCTCCACTTT. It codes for CASSLTGMSSYNSPLHF.

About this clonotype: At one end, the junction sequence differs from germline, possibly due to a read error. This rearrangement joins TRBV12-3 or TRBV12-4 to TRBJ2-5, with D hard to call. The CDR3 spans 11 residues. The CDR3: CACSNRVDQYF. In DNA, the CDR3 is TGTGCCTGCAGCAACCGAGTGGACCAGTACTTC.

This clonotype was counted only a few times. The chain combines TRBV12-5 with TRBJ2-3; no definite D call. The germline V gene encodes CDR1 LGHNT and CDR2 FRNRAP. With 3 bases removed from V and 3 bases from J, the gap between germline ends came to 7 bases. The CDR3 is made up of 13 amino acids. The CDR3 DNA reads TGTGCTAGTGGTTTCCGGGTAACAGATACGCAGTATTTT. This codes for CASGFRVTDTQYF.

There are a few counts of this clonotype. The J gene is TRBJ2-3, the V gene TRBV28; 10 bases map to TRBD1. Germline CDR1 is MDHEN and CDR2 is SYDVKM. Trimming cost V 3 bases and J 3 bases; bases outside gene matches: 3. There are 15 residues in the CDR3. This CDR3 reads CASSLGQGMTDTQYF. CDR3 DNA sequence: TGTGCCAGCAGTTTGGGACAGGGGATGACAGATACGCAGTATTTT.

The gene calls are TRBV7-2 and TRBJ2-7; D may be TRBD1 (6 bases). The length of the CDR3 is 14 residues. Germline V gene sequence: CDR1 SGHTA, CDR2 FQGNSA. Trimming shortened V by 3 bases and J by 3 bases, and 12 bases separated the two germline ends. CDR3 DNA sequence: TGTGCCAGCAGCTTCGGGACACAAAACTACGAGCAGTACTTC. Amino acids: CASSFGTQNYEQYF.

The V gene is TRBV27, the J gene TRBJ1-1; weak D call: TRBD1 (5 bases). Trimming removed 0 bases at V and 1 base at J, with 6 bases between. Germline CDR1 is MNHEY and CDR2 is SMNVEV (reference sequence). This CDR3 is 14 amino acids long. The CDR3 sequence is CASSLSGTNTEAFF. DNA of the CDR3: TGTGCCAGCAGTTTATCCGGGACGAACACTGAAGCTTTCTTT.

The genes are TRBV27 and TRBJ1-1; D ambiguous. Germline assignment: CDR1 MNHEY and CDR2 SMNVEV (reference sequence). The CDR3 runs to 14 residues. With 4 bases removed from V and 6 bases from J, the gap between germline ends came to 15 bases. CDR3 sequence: CASSYGYPSSEAFF. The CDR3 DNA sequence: TGTGCCAGCAGTTATGGGTACCCCTCCTCTGAAGCTTTCTTT.

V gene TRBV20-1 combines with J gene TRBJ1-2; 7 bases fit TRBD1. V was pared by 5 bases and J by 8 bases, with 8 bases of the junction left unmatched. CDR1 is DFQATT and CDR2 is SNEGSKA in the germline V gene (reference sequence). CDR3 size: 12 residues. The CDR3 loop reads CSAPQTGTGYTF. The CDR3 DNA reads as TGCAGTGCTCCACAGACAGGGACGGGCTACACCTTC.